This T cell receptor (beta chain) was found in a study of cytomegalovirus exposure and HLA in healthy donors. Study results and limitations: The classifier reportedly diagnosed cytomegalovirus status with high specificity and sensitivity. In vitro, three CMV-associated chains proved specific for CMV antigens.

Trimming removed 6 bases from V and 5 bases from J; junction bases left unmatched: 10. Germline CDR1 and CDR2: MNHEY and SVGAGI. CDR3 size: 15 residues. Concerning this clone itself: The antigen remains unidentified.

TCRdb's copy holds only in-frame clones and misses some; the assay was immunoSEQ multiplex PCR. This table has 250,000 to 300,000 clones, about 90% appearing once. Sequencing was performed on PBMCs. The clonotype was recovered from a young woman in good health and CMV-seronegative. V gene TRBV6-5 combines with J gene TRBJ2-3; 8 bases are shared with TRBD2. Here the CDR3 reads CASSQPAGGVDTQYF. The CDR3, as DNA: TGTGCCAGCAGCCAACCGGCGGGGGGCGTAGATACGCAGTATTTT.